This T cell receptor beta chain was sequenced in a study of PD-L1 blockade in urothelial cancer. Study summary: In the mid-2010s therapy began: atezolizumab 1,200 mg intravenously every 3 weeks.

The method was immunoSEQ multiplex PCR; TCRdb's version includes in-frame clones alone and lacks a portion of them. Of about 24,000 clones in the sample, around 85% were seen once. This specimen consisted of PBMCs, obtained around atezolizumab (anti-PD-L1) treatment. The receptor's source is a man in his fifties with urothelial cancer.

The CDR3 nucleotides read TGTGCCAGTAGTCCAGGGACAGCTGAAGCTTTCTTT. Translating gives CASSPGTAEAFF. The rearrangement links TRBV19 to TRBJ1-1; 7 bases are a match to TRBD1. CDR3 length equals 12 residues. Germline assignment: CDR1 LNHDA and CDR2 SQIVND (reference sequence). The V gene end was trimmed by 5 bases and the J gene end by 6 bases; junction bases not matched to a gene: 3.